This T cell receptor beta chain is from a study of blood T cells in healthy people across ages. The CDR3 covers 18 residues. A J-beta primer mix and a sample-barcoded 5' primer were used in a second PCR of about 7 to 12 cycles. TCRdb independently ran MiXCR on the 5' RACE reads; one entry per CDR3 protein. The sample yields 710,000 or so distinct CDR3 sequences, 22% seen once. Donors gave around 10 milliliters of peripheral blood apiece. The sequenced sample consisted of blood. The chain carries TRBV12-3 or TRBV12-4 and TRBJ2-5, with TRBD1 matching over 12 bases. The J call may be faulty, since TRBJ2-7 better matches the DNA end. The sequence was obtained from a man between 65 and 85 years old in good health. Here the CDR3 reads CASSTGTGGELSSYEQYF. CDR3 in DNA: TGTGCCAGCAGTACAGGGACAGGGGGCGAGTTAAGCTCCTACGAGCAGTACTTC.